This entry lists 21 T cell receptor beta chains sequenced from one sample in a study of CD8+ T cells in alopecia areata. Treatment meaning: oral pan-JAK inhibitor, 5-10 mg twice daily. It was cDNA, reverse transcribed from extracted RNA, that served as the sequencing template. TCRdb keeps only in-frame clones here, not all; method: immunoSEQ multiplex PCR. The data show 200,000 to 250,000 clones, more than 45% seen once. The sample in question was CD4+ T cells sorted from blood, obtained at week 4, from a patient treated with tofacitinib. These receptors were obtained from a human donor with alopecia areata.

This chain joins TRBV7-9 and TRBJ2-2; D gene uncertain. Trimming shortened V by 2 bases and J by 6 bases, and 13 bases separated the two germline ends. CDR1 SEHNR and CDR2 FQNEAQ come from the germline V gene (reference sequence). The CDR3 runs to 15 residues. This chain's CDR3 is CASSLPGVLAGELFF. CDR3 sequence (DNA): TGTGCCAGCAGCTTACCGGGCGTTTTAGCCGGGGAGCTGTTTTTT. The full variable domain, rest sourced from reference TRBV7-9 and TRBJ2-2, is DTGVSQNPRHKITKRGQNVTFRCDPISEHNRLYWYRQTLGQGPEFLTYFQNEAQLEKSRLLSDRFSAERPKGSFSTLEIQRTEQGDSAMYLCASSLPGVLAGELFFGEGSRLTVL.

This clone appeared many times. This chain uses TRBV7-8 with TRBJ1-5; D remains ambiguous. This CDR3 comprises 14 residues. Trimming stripped 5 bases from V and 2 bases from J, with 10 bases between. Per the germline V gene, CDR1 is SGHVS and CDR2 is FQNEAQ. The CDR3 DNA sequence: TGTGCCAGCAGCCCGCTCCAGGGCAATCAGCCCCAGCATTTT. Amino acid sequence: CASSPLQGNQPQHF.

The rearrangement uses TRBV20-1 and TRBJ1-2; D not resolved. V was clipped by 7 bases and J by 6 bases, with 12 bases between them. The CDR3 has 11 amino acids. The V gene's germline CDR1 is DFQATT and CDR2 SNEGSKA (reference sequence). CDR3 region: CSGSRSDGYTF. Written as DNA, the CDR3 is TGCAGTGGATCAAGGAGCGATGGCTACACCTTC.

The chain links TRBV30 to TRBJ2-5, with D possibly being TRBD2 (5 bases). Germline CDR1 reads GTSNPN; CDR2 reads SVGIG (reference sequence). This CDR3 is built from 13 residues. Trimming pared 3 bases from V and 4 bases from J, leaving 12 bases between. This chain's CDR3 is CAWSLGRGETQYF. CDR3 in DNA: TGTGCCTGGAGCCTTGGACGGGGAGAGACCCAGTACTTC.

V is TRBV4-3 and J is TRBJ2-7; D possibly corresponds to TRBD2 (6 bases). The CDR3 has 13 residues. With 0 bases removed from V and 8 bases from J, the gap between germline ends came to 11 bases. Germline V gene lookup returns CDR1 LGHNA and CDR2 YSLEER. CDR3 sequence: CASSQDGRGKQYF. CDR3 in DNA: TGCGCCAGCAGCCAAGATGGGCGGGGAAAGCAGTACTTC.

The chain carries TRBV7-9 and TRBJ2-7; possible D gene TRBD1, 6 bases. The CDR3 has 15 residues. Per the germline V gene, CDR1 is SEHNR and CDR2 is FQNEAQ (reference sequence). Trimming removed 5 bases from V and 6 bases from J, with 20 bases in between. Here the CDR3 reads CASSPRGRGLREQYF. Written as DNA, the CDR3 is TGTGCCAGCAGCCCCAGGGGCAGGGGCTTACGCGAGCAGTACTTC. The whole variable domain, remainder taken from reference TRBV7-9 and TRBJ2-7, is DTGVSQNPRHKITKRGQNVTFRCDPISEHNRLYWYRQTLGQGPEFLTYFQNEAQLEKSRLLSDRFSAERPKGSFSTLEIQRTEQGDSAMYLCASSPRGRGLREQYFGPGTRLTVT.

The chain uses TRBV25-1 and TRBJ2-3, with 7 bases that match TRBD2. The trim removed 5 bases at V and 6 bases at J, leaving 8 bases unmatched. The V gene's germline CDR1 is MGHDK and CDR2 SYGVNS. The CDR3 extends over 14 amino acids. The CDR3 sequence: CASSSGAAVDTQYF. The CDR3 coding sequence is TGTGCCAGCAGTAGCGGGGCTGCGGTGGATACGCAGTATTTT.

This clone showed up just a few times. The rearrangement uses TRBV10-3 and TRBJ1-6; 7 nucleotides match TRBD1. Germline CDR1 reads ENHRY; CDR2 reads SYGVKD. J gave up 8 bases and V 7 bases, and 5 bases lay outside the gene matches. The length of the CDR3 is 13 residues. The CDR3 is CAINTGADSPLHF. The DNA for the CDR3 is TGTGCCATCAACACAGGGGCGGATTCACCCCTCCACTTT.

The J gene is TRBJ1-1, the V gene TRBV30; D gene uncertain. This CDR3 spans 11 amino acids. The V gene lost 3 bases and the J gene lost 7 bases, with 9 bases spanning the gap. In germline, CDR1 is GTSNPN, CDR2 SVGIG (reference sequence). CDR3 in amino acids: CAWRPTVEAFF. DNA for the CDR3: TGTGCCTGGAGACCCACGGTTGAAGCTTTCTTT.

The chain has TRBV19 and TRBJ2-7; maybe TRBD1 (6 bases). Germline V gives CDR1 LNHDA, CDR2 SQIVND (reference sequence). The CDR3 has 14 amino acids. V gave up 3 bases and J gave up 3 bases, with 12 bases separating them. CDR3 sequence: CASSIRDTDYEQYF. For the CDR3, the DNA is TGTGCCAGTAGTATCCGGGACACCGACTACGAGCAGTACTTC.

This clone was observed a handful of times. The chain couples TRBV5-6 to TRBJ2-1, with D uncertain. Between the trimmed V and J ends, which lost 4 bases and 6 bases, there was a span of 5 bases. The CDR3 extends over 11 amino acids. Germline V gene sequence: CDR1 SGHDT, CDR2 YYEEEE. The CDR3 DNA reads TGTGCCAGCAGCCAGTTCAATGAGCAGTTCTTC. Translating it yields CASSQFNEQFF.

This chain uses TRBV30 with TRBJ1-1; D not resolved. The V gene lost 3 bases and the J gene lost 1 base, with 6 bases spanning the gap. CDR3 size: 12 residues. Germline-derived CDR1 and CDR2 are GTSNPN and SVGIG (reference sequence). CDR3 loop: CAWSGTNTEAFF. The DNA of the CDR3 is TGTGCCTGGAGCGGTACGAACACTGAAGCTTTCTTT.

CDR3 sequence (DNA): TGCAGCGTTGAATGGTTTAGGTCCTACAATGAGCAGTTCTTC. Translating it yields CSVEWFRSYNEQFF. This rearrangement joins TRBV29-1 to TRBJ2-1; unclear D gene. Germline V gene data show CDR1 as SQVTM and CDR2 as ANQGSEA. V gave up 2 bases and J gave up 1 base, with 9 bases separating them. CDR3 length equals 14 residues.

The chain uses TRBV30 and TRBJ1-5; D call uncertain. This CDR3 comprises 13 residues. V shed 1 base and J shed 9 bases, with 13 bases lying between them. The germline V gene encodes CDR1 GTSNPN and CDR2 SVGIG (reference sequence). CDR3 sequence reads: CAWSEGSSSPQHF. The DNA of the CDR3 is TGTGCCTGGAGTGAAGGCAGCAGTTCGCCCCAGCATTTT. Using reference TRBV30 and TRBJ1-5 for the parts outside the CDR3, the full variable domain is SQTIHQWPATLVQPVGSPLSLECTVEGTSNPNLYWYRQAAGRGLQLLFYSVGIGQISSEVPQNLSASRPQDRQFILSSKKLLLSDSGFYLCAWSEGSSSPQHFGDGTRLSIL.

The gene calls are TRBV30 and TRBJ2-3; 8 bases match TRBD1. Trimming took 3 bases from V and 2 from J; bases not matched to a gene: 7. From germline, CDR1 is GTSNPN and CDR2 SVGIG (reference sequence). The CDR3 is made up of 15 amino acids. The DNA of the CDR3 is TGTGCCTGGAGGACCGGGACAGGAGTCACAGATACGCAGTATTTT. It specifies CAWRTGTGVTDTQYF.

The genes are TRBV2 and TRBJ1-5, with 8 bases aligning to TRBD1. Unmatched junction bases numbered 7, after V lost 5 bases and J lost 7 bases. CDR1 and CDR2 from the germline V gene are SNHLY and FYNNEI. The CDR3 has 14 amino acids. The CDR3 reads CASSRRQGQQPQHF. The CDR3 DNA is TGTGCCAGCAGTAGAAGACAGGGGCAGCAGCCCCAGCATTTT. The complete variable domain, with remaining parts taken from reference TRBV2 and TRBJ1-5, reads EPEVTQTPSHQVTQMGQEVILRCVPISNHLYFYWYRQILGQKVEFLVSFYNNEISEKSEIFDDQFSVERPDGSNFTLKIRSTKLEDSAMYFCASSRRQGQQPQHFGDGTRLSIL.

This rearrangement joins TRBV28 to TRBJ2-7; 7 bases line up with TRBD1. The CDR3 loop spans 15 amino acids. V was clipped by 4 bases and J by 0 bases; unmatched bases: 6. The germline V gene has CDR1 MDHEN and CDR2 SYDVKM. The CDR3: CASSSPGTASYEQYF. CDR3 coding DNA: TGTGCCAGCAGTTCACCCGGGACAGCCTCCTACGAGCAGTACTTC.

In regard to this clone: Other DNA sequences of this sample code for an identical CDR3. CDR3: CSGSGGTDTQYF. The CDR3 DNA reads TGCAGCGGCTCGGGGGGCACAGATACGCAGTATTTT. J is TRBJ2-3 and V is TRBV29-1, with D possibly being TRBD2 (6 bases). V was cut by 7 bases and J by 1 base, with 9 bases left in between. CDR1 is SQVTM and CDR2 is ANQGSEA in the germline V gene. The CDR3 has 12 amino acids.

This clone has a count of ten or more. The V and J genes are TRBV5-4 and TRBJ2-7; 7 nucleotides agree with TRBD1. J lost 3 bases, V lost 0 bases, and 6 bases had no gene match. The CDR3 runs to 15 residues. The V gene's germline CDR1 is SGHNT and CDR2 YYREEE (reference sequence). This CDR3 is CASSLGGQSDYEQYF. In DNA, the CDR3 is TGTGCCAGCAGCTTGGGGGGACAGTCGGACTACGAGCAGTACTTC.

This chain connects TRBV11-1 to TRBJ2-7; TRBD2 matches 7 bases. Matching the DNA end better, TRBJ2-1 makes the J call doubtful. The CDR3 length is 15 residues. The germline V gene encodes CDR1 SGHAT and CDR2 FQDESV (reference sequence). CDR3 nucleotides: TGTGCCAGCAGCTTGGGGGGGGAATCCTACAATGAGCAGTTCTTC. It specifies CASSLGGESYNEQFF.

The chain recombines TRBV5-6 with TRBJ1-1; possible D gene TRBD1, 5 bases. The CDR3 sequence is 16 residues long. Germline-derived CDR1 and CDR2 are SGHDT and YYEEEE. Trimming cost V 4 bases and J 1 base, with 17 bases left between them. CDR3 coding DNA: TGTGCCAGCAGCCATGTCCCGGGGACCCCGAACACTGAAGCTTTCTTT. Its translation: CASSHVPGTPNTEAFF. Drawing the rest from reference TRBV5-6 and TRBJ1-1, the complete variable domain is DAGVTQSPTHLIKTRGQQVTLRCSPKSGHDTVSWYQQALGQGPQFIFQYYEEEERQRGNFPDRFSGHQFPNYSSELNVNALLLGDSALYLCASSHVPGTPNTEAFFGQGTRLTVV.